This T cell receptor (beta chain) derives from a study of T cell responses to AZD1222 COVID-19 vaccine. Study observations and caveats: Two AZD1222 administrations were followed by greater Spike-specific TCR breadth and depth. Just 6 or 7 AZD1222 recipients were seropositive at baseline. Repertoire sampling occurred only after the peak T cell response.

Profiling relied on immunoSEQ multiplex PCR, and the TCRdb table lists in-frame clones only, not all of them. The table shows about 130,000 clones, with about 94% occurring only once. Trimming removed 6 bases from V and 4 bases from J, with 9 bases in between. Looked up from germline, CDR1 is MNHEY and CDR2 is SVGAGI. The CDR3 is 12 amino acids. As to this clone: What it binds is unknown. Other DNA sequences from this sample encode an identical CDR3 as well.

This chain uses TRBV6-5 with TRBJ1-2; TRBD1 is a possible D gene (6 bases). This receptor was obtained from an adult in good health. Sequenced here: peripheral blood, sampled on day 0 of AZD1222 vaccination. CDR3: CASSLQGYGYTF. In DNA, the CDR3 is TGTGCCAGCAGCCTACAGGGCTATGGCTACACCTTC.